This TCR beta chain was identified during a study of T cell repertoires in cytomegalovirus infection. Across the whole study: A matching HLA type, together with CMV infection, was signaled by public TCR beta signatures.

This clonotype was seen many times. What it binds is not known. MiXCR, run by TCRdb on the reads, gives a single entry per CDR3 protein. The sample lists approximately 490,000 distinct CDR3 sequences; about 11% were seen once. Notes on the study in general: Summed public TCR beta family frequency identified CMV carriers bearing the relevant HLA. The ex vivo response was dominated by HLA-C-restricted CMV-specific TCR beta clonotypes.

Trimming left V 0 bases short and J 9 bases short, with 14 bases between. CDR1 is LGHNT and CDR2 is FRNRAP in the germline V gene. This CDR3 contains 14 residues. Source material: PBMCs. V usage is TRBV12-5 and J usage is TRBJ1-1; D may be TRBD1 (5 bases). This clonotype was obtained from a human donor in good health (CMV status not recorded). Some clones in this sample may be carry-over from other donors' samples. The CDR3 nucleotides are TGTGCTAGTGGTTTGGTAAGAGAAGGGACGAAAGCTTTCTTT. This encodes CASGLVREGTKAFF.